The rows below give T cell receptor beta chains drawn from one sample of a study of blood T cell repertoires in COVID-19. Repertoires were generated with immunoSEQ multiplex PCR, while TCRdb's copy carries only in-frame clones and drops some. Found here are hundreds of thousands of clones, about nine tenths of them singletons; the top ten hold 10% to 15%. The specimen was peripheral blood. The receptors were gathered from a woman aged 45 to 65 with COVID-19, enrolled during active disease. CDR3s include the opening cysteine and the closing phenylalanine or tryptophan. D genes are given only for firm matches. For some rows the clone size is stated as once, few or many, or as a class when expanded; others skip it.

>TRBV11-2|.|TRBJ1-6|.|15
CASSLDPGGNSPLHF
TGTGCCAGCAGCTTAGATCCCGGAGGGAATTCACCCCTCCACTTT
>TRBV6-5|.|TRBJ1-1|few|14
CASSYSWGDTEAFF
TGTGCCAGCAGTTACTCGTGGGGGGACACTGAAGCTTTCTTT
>TRBV6-5|.|TRBJ1-5|.|14
CASRSGQSNQPQHF
TGTGCCAGCAGGAGTGGACAGAGCAATCAGCCCCAGCATTTT
>TRBV15|TRBD1|TRBJ2-2|.|18
CATSGNRDRTPRTGELFF
TGTGCCACCAGCGGTAACCGGGACAGGACCCCGAGGACCGGGGAGCTGTTTTTT
>TRBV5-8|.|TRBJ2-7|.|12
CASSYSSYEQYF
TGTGCCAGCAGTTACAGCTCCTACGAGCAGTACTTC
>TRBV29-1|.|TRBJ1-1|.|13
CSVDQGEFTEAFF
TGCAGCGTTGATCAAGGAGAGTTCACTGAAGCTTTCTTT
>TRBV3-1/TRBV3-2|TRBD2|TRBJ2-3|.|18
CASSQDIGGGAGADTQYF
TGTGCCAGCAGCCAAGATATAGGCGGGGGGGCTGGGGCAGATACGCAGTATTTT
>TRBV18|TRBD1|TRBJ1-2|.|14
CASSPRGRNYGYTF
TGTGCCAGCTCACCCAGGGGGCGTAACTATGGCTACACCTTC
>TRBV6-1|.|TRBJ1-1|.|14
CASSEVGGPTEAFF
TGTGCCAGCAGTGAAGTCGGAGGGCCCACTGAAGCTTTCTTT
>TRBV11-2|.|TRBJ2-7|.|14
CASSLMGEGGEQYF
TGTGCCAGCAGCTTGATGGGTGAAGGCGGCGAGCAGTACTTC
>TRBV2|.|TRBJ2-5|.|13
CASSADIQETQYF
TGTGCCAGCAGTGCCGACATCCAAGAGACCCAGTACTTC
>TRBV27|TRBD2|TRBJ2-7|.|15
CASSPLLAGAYEQYF
TGTGCCAGCAGTCCCCTCCTAGCGGGGGCCTACGAGCAGTACTTC
>TRBV6-6|.|TRBJ1-2|.|14
CASRPREESYGYTF
TGTGCCAGCAGACCCCGGGAGGAGAGCTATGGCTACACCTTC
>TRBV28|.|TRBJ2-7|.|14
CASSLGGGPYEQYF
TGTGCCAGCAGTTTGGGGGGTGGACCCTACGAGCAGTACTTC
>TRBV12-3/TRBV12-4|TRBD1|TRBJ2-7|.|13
CASNQDRGYEQYF
TGTGCCAGCAATCAGGACAGGGGTTACGAGCAGTACTTC
>TRBV24-1|TRBD1|TRBJ2-1|.|14
CATSDPGQHNEQFF
TGTGCCACCAGTGACCCGGGACAGCACAATGAGCAGTTCTTC
>TRBV12-5|.|TRBJ1-5|.|14
CASGLVGGGQPQHF
TGTGCTAGTGGTTTGGTAGGGGGGGGACAGCCCCAGCATTTT
>TRBV24-1|.|TRBJ1-2|.|13
CATSDLTAYGYTF
TGTGCCACCAGTGATTTGACAGCCTATGGCTACACCTTC
>TRBV24-1|.|TRBJ1-4|.|20
CATSDPGAGASADFYEKLFF
TGTGCCACCAGTGATCCGGGCGCGGGGGCCTCTGCCGATTTCTATGAAAAACTGTTTTTT
>TRBV4-1|TRBD1|TRBJ1-2|once|19
CASSLNLPGQGGSYYGYTF
TGCGCCAGCAGCCTAAATTTGCCGGGACAGGGGGGTTCCTACTATGGCTACACCTTC
>TRBV9|.|TRBJ2-3|.|15
CASSAYMGSTDTQYF
TGTGCCAGCAGCGCCTACATGGGCTCCACAGATACGCAGTATTTT
>TRBV24-1|.|TRBJ2-2|.|17
CATSDWNFKGHTGELFF
TGTGCCACCAGTGATTGGAACTTTAAGGGGCACACCGGGGAGCTGTTTTTT
>TRBV5-1|.|TRBJ1-1|.|13
CASSLAESTEAFF
TGCGCCAGCAGCTTGGCCGAGAGCACTGAAGCTTTCTTT
>TRBV5-1|.|TRBJ2-3|once|15
CASSLAQGSRGTQYF
TGCGCCAGCAGCTTGGCCCAGGGGTCAAGGGGTACGCAGTATTTT
>TRBV6-2/TRBV6-3|.|TRBJ1-3|few|14
CASSYSLARNTIYF
TGTGCCAGCAGTTACTCGCTTGCGAGGAACACCATATATTTT
>TRBV27|.|TRBJ1-2|.|13
CASKDGNIGGYTF
TGTGCCAGTAAAGACGGGAATATCGGGGGCTACACCTTC
>TRBV3-1/TRBV3-2|.|TRBJ1-1|.|13
CASSQEVGGGAFF
TGTGCCAGCAGCCAAGAAGTCGGGGGGGGAGCTTTCTTT
>TRBV7-2|.|TRBJ1-5|.|15
CASSLEGTREMPQHF
TGTGCCAGCAGCCTGGAGGGGACCCGGGAGATGCCCCAGCATTTT
>TRBV7-2|.|TRBJ1-4|.|14
CASSLNFPGEKLFF
TGTGCCAGCAGCTTAAACTTCCCGGGTGAAAAACTGTTTTTT